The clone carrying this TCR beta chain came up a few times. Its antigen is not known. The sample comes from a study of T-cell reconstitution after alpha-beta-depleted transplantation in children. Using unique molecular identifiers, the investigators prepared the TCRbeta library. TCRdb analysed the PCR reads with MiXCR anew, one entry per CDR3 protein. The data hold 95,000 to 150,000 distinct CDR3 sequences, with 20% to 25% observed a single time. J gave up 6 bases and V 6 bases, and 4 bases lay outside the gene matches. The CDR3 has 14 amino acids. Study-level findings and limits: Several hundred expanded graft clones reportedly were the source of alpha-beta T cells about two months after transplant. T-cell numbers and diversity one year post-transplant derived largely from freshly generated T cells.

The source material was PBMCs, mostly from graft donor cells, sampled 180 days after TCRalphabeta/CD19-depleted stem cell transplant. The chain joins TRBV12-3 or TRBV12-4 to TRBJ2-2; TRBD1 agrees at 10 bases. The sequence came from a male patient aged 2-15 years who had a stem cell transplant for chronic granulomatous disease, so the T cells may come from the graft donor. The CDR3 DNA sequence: TGTGCCAGCAGGACAGGGGGCGCCGCCGGGGAGCTGTTTTTT. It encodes CASRTGGAAGELFF.